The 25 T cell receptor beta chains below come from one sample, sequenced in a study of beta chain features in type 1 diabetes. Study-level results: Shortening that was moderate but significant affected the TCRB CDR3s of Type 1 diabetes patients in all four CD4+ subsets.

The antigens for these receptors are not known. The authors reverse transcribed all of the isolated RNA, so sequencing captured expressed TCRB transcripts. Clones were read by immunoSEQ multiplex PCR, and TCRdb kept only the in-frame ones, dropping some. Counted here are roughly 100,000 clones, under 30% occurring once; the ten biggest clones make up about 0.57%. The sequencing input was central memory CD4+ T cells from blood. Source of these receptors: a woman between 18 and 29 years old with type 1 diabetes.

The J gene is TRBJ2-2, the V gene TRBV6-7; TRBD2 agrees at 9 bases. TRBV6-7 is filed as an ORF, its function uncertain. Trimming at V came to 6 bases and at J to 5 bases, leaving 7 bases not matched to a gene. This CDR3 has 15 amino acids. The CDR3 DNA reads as TGTGCCAGCAGAAGACGTAGCGGGAGAACCGGGGAGCTGTTTTTT. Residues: CASRRRSGRTGELFF.

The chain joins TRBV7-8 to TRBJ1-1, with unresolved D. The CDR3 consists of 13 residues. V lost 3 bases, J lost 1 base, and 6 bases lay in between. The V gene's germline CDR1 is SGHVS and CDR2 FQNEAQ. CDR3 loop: CASSFNGNTEAFF. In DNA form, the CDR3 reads TGTGCCAGCAGCTTTAACGGGAACACTGAAGCTTTCTTT.

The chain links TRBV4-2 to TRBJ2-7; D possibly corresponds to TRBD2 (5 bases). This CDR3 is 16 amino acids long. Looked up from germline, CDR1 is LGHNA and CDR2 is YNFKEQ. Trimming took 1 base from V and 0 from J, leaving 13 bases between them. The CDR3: CASSQAERMSSYEQYF. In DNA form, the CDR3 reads TGTGCCAGCAGCCAAGCGGAGCGGATGAGCTCCTACGAGCAGTACTTC.

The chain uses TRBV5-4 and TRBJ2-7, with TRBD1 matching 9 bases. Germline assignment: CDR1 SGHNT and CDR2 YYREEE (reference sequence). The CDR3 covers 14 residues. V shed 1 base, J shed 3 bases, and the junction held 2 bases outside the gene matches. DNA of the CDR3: TGTGCCAGCAGCTTGTTGGACAGGGGCTACGAGCAGTACTTC. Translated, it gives CASSLLDRGYEQYF.

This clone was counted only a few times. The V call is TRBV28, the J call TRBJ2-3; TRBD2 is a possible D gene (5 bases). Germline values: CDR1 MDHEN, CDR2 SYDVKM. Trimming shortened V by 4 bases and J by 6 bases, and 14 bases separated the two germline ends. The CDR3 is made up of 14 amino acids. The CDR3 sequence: CASSSVSRDDTQYF. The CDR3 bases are TGTGCCAGCAGTTCAGTCTCCCGGGATGATACGCAGTATTTT.

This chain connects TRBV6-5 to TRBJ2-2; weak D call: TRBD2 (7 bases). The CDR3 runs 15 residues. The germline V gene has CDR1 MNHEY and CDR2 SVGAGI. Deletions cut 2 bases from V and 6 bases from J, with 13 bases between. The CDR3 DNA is TGTGCCAGCAGTTACGGGGGGGCGACCGCCGGGGAGCTGTTTTTT. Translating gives CASSYGGATAGELFF.

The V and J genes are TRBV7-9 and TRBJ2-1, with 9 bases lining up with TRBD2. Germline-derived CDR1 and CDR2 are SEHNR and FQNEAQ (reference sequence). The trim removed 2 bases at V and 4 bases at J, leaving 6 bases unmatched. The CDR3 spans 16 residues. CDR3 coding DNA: TGTGCCAGCAGCTTACGTAGCGGGAGAGGGTACAATGAGCAGTTCTTC. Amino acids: CASSLRSGRGYNEQFF.

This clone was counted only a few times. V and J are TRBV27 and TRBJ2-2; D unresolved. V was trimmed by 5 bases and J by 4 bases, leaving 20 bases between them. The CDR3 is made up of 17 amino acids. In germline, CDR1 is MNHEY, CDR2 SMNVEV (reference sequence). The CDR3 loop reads CASSNSPRYPRTGELFF. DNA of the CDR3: TGTGCCAGCAGTAACTCGCCCCGGTACCCCCGCACCGGGGAGCTGTTTTTT.

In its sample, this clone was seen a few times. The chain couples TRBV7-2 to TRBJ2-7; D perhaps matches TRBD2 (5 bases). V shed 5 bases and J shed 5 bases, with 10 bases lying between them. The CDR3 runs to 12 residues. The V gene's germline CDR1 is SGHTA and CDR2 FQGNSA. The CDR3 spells CASSRQEDEQYF. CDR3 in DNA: TGTGCCAGCAGCCGTCAGGAGGACGAGCAGTACTTC.

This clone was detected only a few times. The chain's CDR3 is CASSPMGPGNEQFF. In nucleotides, the CDR3 is TGTGCCAGCAGCCCAATGGGGCCCGGGAATGAGCAGTTCTTC. The chain links TRBV28 to TRBJ2-1; D is perhaps TRBD1 (5 bases). CDR1 is MDHEN and CDR2 is SYDVKM in the germline V gene. Trimming removed 6 bases from V and 7 bases from J, with 16 bases in between. This CDR3 region has 14 residues.

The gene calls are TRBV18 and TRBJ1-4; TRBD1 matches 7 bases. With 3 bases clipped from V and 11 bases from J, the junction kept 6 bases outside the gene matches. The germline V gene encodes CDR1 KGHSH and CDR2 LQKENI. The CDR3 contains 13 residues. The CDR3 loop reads CASSPPTGEKLFF. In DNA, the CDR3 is TGTGCCAGCTCACCCCCCACAGGGGAGAAACTGTTTTTT. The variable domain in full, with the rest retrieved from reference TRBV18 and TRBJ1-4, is NAGVMQNPRHLVRRRGQEARLRCSPMKGHSHVYWYRQLPEEGLKFMVYLQKENIIDESGMPKERFSAEFPKEGPSILRIQQVVRGDSAAYFCASSPPTGEKLFFGSGTQLSVL.

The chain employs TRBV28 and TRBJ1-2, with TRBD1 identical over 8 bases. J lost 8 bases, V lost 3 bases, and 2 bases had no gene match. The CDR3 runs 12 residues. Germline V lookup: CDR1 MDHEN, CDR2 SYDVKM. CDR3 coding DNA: TGTGCCAGCAGTTTTTGGGACAGGGGCTACACCTTC. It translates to CASSFWDRGYTF.

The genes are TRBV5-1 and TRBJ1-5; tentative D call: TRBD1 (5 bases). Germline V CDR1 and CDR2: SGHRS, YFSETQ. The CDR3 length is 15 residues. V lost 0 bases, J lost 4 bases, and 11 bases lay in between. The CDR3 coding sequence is TGCGCCAGCAGCTTGGGTCAGGGAAGGAATCAGCCCCAGCATTTT. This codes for CASSLGQGRNQPQHF.

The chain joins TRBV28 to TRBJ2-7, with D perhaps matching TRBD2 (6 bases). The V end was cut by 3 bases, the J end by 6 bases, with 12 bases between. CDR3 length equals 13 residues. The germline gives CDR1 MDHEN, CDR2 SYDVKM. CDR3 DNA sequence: TGTGCCAGCAGTTTGACCGGAGGGTTCGAGCAGTACGTC. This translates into CASSLTGGFEQYV.

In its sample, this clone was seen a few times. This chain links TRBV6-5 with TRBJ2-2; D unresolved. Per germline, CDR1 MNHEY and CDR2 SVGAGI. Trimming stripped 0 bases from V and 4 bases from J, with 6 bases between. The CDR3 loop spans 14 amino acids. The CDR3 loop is CASSYSWATGELFF. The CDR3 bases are TGTGCCAGCAGTTACTCGTGGGCCACCGGGGAGCTGTTTTTT.

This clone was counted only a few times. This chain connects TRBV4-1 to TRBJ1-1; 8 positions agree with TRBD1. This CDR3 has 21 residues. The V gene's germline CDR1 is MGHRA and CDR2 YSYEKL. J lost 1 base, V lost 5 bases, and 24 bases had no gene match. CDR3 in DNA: TGCGCCAGCAGCTTCTTCTCTCTGCGGCCAGGGGGCGCGGTGAAGAACACTGAAGCTTTCTTT. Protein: CASSFFSLRPGGAVKNTEAFF.

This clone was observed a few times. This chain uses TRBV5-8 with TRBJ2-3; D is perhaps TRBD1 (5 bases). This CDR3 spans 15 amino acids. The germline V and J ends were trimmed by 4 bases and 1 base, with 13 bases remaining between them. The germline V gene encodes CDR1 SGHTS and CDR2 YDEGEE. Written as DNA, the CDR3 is TGTGCCAGCAGCCCATACGGACACGGCACAGATACGCAGTATTTT. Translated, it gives CASSPYGHGTDTQYF.

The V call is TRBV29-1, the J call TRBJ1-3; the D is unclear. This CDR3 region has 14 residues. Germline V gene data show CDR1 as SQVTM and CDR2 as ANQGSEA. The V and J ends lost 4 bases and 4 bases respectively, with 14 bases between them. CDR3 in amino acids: CSVGRDPGGNTIYF. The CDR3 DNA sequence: TGCAGCGTTGGACGTGACCCCGGGGGAAACACCATATATTTT.

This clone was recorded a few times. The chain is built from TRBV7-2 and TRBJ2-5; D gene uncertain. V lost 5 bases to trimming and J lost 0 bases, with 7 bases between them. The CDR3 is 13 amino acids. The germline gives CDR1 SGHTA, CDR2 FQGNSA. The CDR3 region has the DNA TGTGCCAGCAGCCTCGAGTACCAAGAGACCCAGTACTTC. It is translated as CASSLEYQETQYF.

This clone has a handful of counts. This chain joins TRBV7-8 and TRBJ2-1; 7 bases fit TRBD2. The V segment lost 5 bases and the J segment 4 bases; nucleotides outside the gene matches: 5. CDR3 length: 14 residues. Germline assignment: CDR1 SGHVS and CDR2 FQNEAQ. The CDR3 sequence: CASSTGTMYNEQFF. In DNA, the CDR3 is TGTGCCAGCAGCACCGGGACTATGTACAATGAGCAGTTCTTC.

The CDR3 sequence is CASSPGGLAGDADTQYF. In DNA form, the CDR3 reads TGTGCCAGCAGTCCTGGGGGACTAGCGGGAGATGCAGATACGCAGTATTTT. V and J are TRBV27 and TRBJ2-3; TRBD2 aligns across 14 bases. V shed 5 bases and J 4 bases; nucleotides not matched to a gene: 8. The CDR3 totals 17 residues. Germline V gene sequence: CDR1 MNHEY, CDR2 SMNVEV (reference sequence).

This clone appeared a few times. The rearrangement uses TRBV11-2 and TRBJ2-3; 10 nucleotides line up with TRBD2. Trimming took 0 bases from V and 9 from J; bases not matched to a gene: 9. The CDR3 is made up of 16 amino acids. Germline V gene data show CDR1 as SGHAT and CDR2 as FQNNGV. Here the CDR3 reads CASSLDRASGGATQYF. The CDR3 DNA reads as TGTGCCAGCAGCTTAGATCGGGCTAGCGGGGGCGCGACGCAGTATTTT.

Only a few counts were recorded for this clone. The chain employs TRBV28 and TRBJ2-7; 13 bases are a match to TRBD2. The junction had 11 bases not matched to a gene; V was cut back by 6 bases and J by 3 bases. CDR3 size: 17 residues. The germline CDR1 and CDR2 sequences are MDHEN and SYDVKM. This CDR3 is CASSFPGLAGNGYEQYF. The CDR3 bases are TGTGCCAGCAGCTTCCCGGGACTAGCGGGAAACGGCTACGAGCAGTACTTC. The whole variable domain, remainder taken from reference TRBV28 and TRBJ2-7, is DVKVTQSSRYLVKRTGEKVFLECVQDMDHENMFWYRQDPGLGLRLIYFSYDVKMKEKGDIPEGYSVSREKKERFSLILESASTNQTSMYLCASSFPGLAGNGYEQYFGPGTRLTVT.

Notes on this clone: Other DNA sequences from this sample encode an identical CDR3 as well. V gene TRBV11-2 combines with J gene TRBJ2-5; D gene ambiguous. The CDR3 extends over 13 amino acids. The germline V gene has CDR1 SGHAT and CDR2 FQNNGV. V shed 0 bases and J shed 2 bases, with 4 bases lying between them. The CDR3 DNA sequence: TGTGCCAGCAGCTTAGACAGTCAAGAGACCCAGTACTTC. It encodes CASSLDSQETQYF.

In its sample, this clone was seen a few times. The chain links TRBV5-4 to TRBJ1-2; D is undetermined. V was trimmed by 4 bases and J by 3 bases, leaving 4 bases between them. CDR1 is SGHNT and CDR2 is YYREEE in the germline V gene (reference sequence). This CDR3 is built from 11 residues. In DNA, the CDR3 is TGTGCCAGCAGCACTGACTATGGCTACACCTTC. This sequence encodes CASSTDYGYTF. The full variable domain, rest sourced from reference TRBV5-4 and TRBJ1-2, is ETGVTQSPTHLIKTRGQQVTLRCSSQSGHNTVSWYQQALGQGPQFIFQYYREEENGRGNFPPRFSGLQFPNYSSELNVNALELDDSALYLCASSTDYGYTFGSGTRLTVV.